The clone carrying this T cell receptor beta chain was counted at least ten times. The antigen is unknown. This sample was taken from a study of T cells after posttransplantation cyclophosphamide. General study results and limits: Recipient CMV seropositivity and CMV reactivation strongly tracked TRB clonality. TRB overlap between skin or GI tissue T cells and blood was limited. Donor-recipient repertoire similarity was low at 1-2 months, rising over year one.

This table comes from immunoSEQ multiplex PCR, and its TCRdb copy is limited to in-frame clones, with some not included. Singletons are absent from the sample, which has fewer than 40,000 clones. Looked up from germline, CDR1 is LNHDA and CDR2 is SQIVND (reference sequence). Trimming took off 5 bases at V and 1 base at J, with 9 bases between the two ends. CDR3 size: 14 residues. The related graft donor's blood sample was taken on the day of bone marrow donation. The sample was PBMCs. The sequence derives from a woman in her forties or fifties in good health and a related stem cell transplant donor. The chain is built from TRBV19 and TRBJ2-1, with D maybe TRBD2 (5 bases). For the CDR3, the DNA is TGTGCCAGTAGTTCGCGACTATCCTACAATGAGCAGTTCTTC. Translating it yields CASSSRLSYNEQFF.